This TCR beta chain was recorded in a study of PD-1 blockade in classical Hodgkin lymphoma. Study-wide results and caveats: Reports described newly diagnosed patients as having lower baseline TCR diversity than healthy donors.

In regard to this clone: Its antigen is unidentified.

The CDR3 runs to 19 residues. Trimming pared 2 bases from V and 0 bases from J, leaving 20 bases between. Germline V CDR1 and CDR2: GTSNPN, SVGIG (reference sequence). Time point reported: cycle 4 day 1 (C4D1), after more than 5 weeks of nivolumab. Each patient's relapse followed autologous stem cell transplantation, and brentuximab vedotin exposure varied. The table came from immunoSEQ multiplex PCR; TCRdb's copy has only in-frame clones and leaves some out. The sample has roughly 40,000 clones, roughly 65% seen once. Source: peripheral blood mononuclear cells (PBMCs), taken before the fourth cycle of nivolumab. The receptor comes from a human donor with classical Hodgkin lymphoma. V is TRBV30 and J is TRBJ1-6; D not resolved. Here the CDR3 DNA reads TGTGCCTGGAGTCCAATGATCCCACCTAAGAGCTCCTATAATTCACCCCTCCACTTT. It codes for CAWSPMIPPKSSYNSPLHF.